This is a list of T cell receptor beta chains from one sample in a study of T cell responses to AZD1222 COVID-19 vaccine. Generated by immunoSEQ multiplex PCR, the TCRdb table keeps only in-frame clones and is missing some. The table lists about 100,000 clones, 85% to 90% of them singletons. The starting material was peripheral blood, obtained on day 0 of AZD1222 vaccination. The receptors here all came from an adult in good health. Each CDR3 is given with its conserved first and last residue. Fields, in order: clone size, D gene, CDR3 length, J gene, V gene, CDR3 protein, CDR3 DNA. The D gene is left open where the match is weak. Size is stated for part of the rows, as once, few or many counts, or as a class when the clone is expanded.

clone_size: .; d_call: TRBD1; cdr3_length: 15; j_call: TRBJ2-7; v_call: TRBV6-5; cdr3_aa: CASSYIRDRVREQYF; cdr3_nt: TGTGCCAGCAGTTACATCCGGGACAGGGTCAGGGAGCAGTACTTC
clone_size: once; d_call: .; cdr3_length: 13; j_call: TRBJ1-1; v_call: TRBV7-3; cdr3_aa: CASSFNLGTEAFF; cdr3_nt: TGTGCCAGCAGCTTCAACTTGGGCACTGAAGCTTTCTTT
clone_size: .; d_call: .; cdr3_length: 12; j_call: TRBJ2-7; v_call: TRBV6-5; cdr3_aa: CASSYRPYEQYF; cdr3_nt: TGTGCCAGCAGTTACAGGCCTTACGAGCAGTACTTC
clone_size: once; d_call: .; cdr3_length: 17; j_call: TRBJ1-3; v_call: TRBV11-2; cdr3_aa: CASSLDFLVSSGNTIYF; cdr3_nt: TGTGCCAGCAGCTTAGATTTTTTGGTGAGCTCTGGAAACACCATATATTTT
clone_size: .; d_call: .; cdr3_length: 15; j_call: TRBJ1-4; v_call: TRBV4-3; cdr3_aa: CASSQDNRQTEKLFF; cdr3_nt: TGCGCCAGCAGCCAAGATAACAGGCAGACTGAAAAACTGTTTTTT
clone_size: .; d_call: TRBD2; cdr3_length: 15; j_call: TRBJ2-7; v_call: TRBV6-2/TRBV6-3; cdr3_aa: CASSMGPGGSYEQYF; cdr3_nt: TGTGCCAGCAGTATGGGCCCGGGAGGATCCTACGAGCAGTACTTC
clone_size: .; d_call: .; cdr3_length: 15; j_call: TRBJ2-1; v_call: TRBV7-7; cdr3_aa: CASSLSSTGYNEQFF; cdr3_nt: TGTGCCAGCAGCTTAAGCTCGACAGGTTACAATGAGCAGTTCTTC
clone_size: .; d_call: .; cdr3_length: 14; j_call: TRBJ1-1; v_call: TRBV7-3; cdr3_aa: CASSGGALGTEAFF; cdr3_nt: TGTGCCAGCAGCGGCGGGGCGCTCGGCACTGAAGCTTTCTTT
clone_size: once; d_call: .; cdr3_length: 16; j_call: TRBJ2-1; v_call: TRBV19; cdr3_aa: CASSIVGGRIGNEQFF; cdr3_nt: TGTGCCAGTAGTATAGTGGGGGGGCGAATTGGCAATGAGCAGTTCTTC
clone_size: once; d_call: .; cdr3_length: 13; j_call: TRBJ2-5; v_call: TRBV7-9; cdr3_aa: CASSLVGVGTQYF; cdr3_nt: TGTGCCAGCAGCTTAGTCGGGGTTGGGACCCAGTACTTC
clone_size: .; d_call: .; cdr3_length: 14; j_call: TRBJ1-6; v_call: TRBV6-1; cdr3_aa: CASSEGGVRTPLHF; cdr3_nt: TGTGCCAGCAGTGAAGGTGGTGTCAGGACGCCCCTCCACTTT
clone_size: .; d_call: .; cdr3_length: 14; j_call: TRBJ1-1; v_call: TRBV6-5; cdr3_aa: CASSYRAGNTEAFF; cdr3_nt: TGTGCCAGCAGTTACAGAGCGGGCAACACTGAAGCTTTCTTT
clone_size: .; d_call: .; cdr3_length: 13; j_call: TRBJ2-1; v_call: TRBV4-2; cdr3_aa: CASSPLRGQKQFF; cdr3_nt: TGTGCCAGCAGCCCTCTGCGGGGTCAGAAGCAGTTCTTC
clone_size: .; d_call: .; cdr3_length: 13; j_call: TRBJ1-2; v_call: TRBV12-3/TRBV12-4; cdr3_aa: CASSLQGVGGYTF; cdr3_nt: TGTGCCAGCAGTTTACAGGGTGTTGGTGGCTACACCTTC
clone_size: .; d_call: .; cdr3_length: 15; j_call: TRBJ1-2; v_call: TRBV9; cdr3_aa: CASSPLMDSGYGYTF; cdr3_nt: TGTGCCAGCAGCCCACTAATGGACAGCGGATATGGCTACACCTTC
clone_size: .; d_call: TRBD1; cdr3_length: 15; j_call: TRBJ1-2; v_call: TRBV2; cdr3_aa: CASSEQGASNYGYTF; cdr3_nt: TGTGCCAGCAGTGAACAGGGGGCCTCTAACTATGGCTACACCTTC
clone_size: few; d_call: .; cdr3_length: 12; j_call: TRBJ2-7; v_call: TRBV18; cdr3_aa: CASSPGSDEQYF; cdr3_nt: TGTGCCAGCTCACCCGGGAGTGACGAGCAGTACTTC
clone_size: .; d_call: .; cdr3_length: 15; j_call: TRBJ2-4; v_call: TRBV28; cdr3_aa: CASSRVGSAKNIQYF; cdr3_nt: TGTGCCAGCAGCAGGGTGGGCTCGGCCAAAAACATTCAGTACTTC
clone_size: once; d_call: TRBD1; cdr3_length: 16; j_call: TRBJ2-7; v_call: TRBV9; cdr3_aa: CASSHLQGEERYEQYF; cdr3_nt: TGTGCCAGCAGCCATTTACAGGGGGAGGAACGGTACGAGCAGTACTTC
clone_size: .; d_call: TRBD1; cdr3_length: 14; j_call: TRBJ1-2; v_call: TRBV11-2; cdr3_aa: CASSPADRGQGYTF; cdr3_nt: TGTGCCAGCAGCCCAGCAGACAGGGGGCAGGGCTACACCTTC
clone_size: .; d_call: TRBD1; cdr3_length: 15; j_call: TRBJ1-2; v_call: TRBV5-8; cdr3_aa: CASSLGQGQAYGYTF; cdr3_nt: TGTGCCAGCAGCTTGGGACAGGGGCAGGCCTATGGCTACACCTTC
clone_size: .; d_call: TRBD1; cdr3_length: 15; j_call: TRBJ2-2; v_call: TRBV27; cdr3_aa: CASSLGQTNTGELFF; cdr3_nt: TGTGCCAGCAGCTTGGGACAGACGAACACCGGGGAGCTGTTTTTT
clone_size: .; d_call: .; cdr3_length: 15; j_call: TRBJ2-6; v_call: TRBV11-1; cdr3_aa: CASSLTDSGANVLTF; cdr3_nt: TGTGCCAGCAGCCTGACGGACTCTGGGGCCAACGTCCTGACTTTC
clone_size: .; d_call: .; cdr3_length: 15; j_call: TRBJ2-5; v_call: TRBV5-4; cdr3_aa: CASSYRTVTIETQYF; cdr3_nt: TGTGCCAGCAGCTATCGGACCGTAACTATAGAGACCCAGTACTTC
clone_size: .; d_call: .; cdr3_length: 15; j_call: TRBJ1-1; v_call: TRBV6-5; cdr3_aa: CASSNRLLTAREAFF; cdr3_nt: TGTGCCAGCAGTAACCGCCTCCTGACAGCGCGTGAAGCTTTCTTT
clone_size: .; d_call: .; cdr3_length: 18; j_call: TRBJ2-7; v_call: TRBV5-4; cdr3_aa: CASSPGGGYGTAIHEQYF; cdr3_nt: TGTGCCAGCAGCCCCGGAGGGGGGTACGGGACAGCTATACACGAGCAGTACTTC
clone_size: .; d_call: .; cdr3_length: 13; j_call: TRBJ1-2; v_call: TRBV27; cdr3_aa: CASSFQGNYGYTF; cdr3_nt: TGTGCCAGCAGTTTTCAGGGAAACTATGGCTACACCTTC
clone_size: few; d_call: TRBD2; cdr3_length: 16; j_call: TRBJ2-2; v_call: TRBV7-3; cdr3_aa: CASSLMASGNTGELFF; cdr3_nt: TGTGCCAGCAGCTTAATGGCTAGCGGGAACACCGGGGAGCTGTTTTTT
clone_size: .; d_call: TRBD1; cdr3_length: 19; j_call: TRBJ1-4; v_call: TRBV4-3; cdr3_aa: CASSQDLAGTGGFYEKLFF; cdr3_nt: TGCGCCAGCAGCCAAGATCTGGCGGGGACAGGGGGATTTTATGAAAAACTGTTTTTT
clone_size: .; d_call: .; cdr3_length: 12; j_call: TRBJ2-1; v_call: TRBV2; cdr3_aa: CASGTHYNEQFF; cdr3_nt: TGTGCCAGCGGGACGCATTACAATGAGCAGTTCTTC
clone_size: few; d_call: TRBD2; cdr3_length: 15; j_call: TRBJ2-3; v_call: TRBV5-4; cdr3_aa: CASSSAGRFTDTQYF; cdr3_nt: TGTGCCAGCAGCTCAGCGGGGCGTTTCACAGATACGCAGTATTTT